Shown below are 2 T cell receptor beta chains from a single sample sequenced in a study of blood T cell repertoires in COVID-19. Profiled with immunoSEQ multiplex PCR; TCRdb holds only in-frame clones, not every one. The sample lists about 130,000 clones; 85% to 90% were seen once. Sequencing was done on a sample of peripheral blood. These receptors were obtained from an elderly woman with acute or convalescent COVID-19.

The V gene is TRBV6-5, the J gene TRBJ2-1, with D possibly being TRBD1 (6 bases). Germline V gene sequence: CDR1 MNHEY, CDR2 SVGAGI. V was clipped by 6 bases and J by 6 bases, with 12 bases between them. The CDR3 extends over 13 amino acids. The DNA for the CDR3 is TGTGCCAGCAGCACAGGGATCCGCAATGAGCAGTTCTTC. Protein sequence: CASSTGIRNEQFF.

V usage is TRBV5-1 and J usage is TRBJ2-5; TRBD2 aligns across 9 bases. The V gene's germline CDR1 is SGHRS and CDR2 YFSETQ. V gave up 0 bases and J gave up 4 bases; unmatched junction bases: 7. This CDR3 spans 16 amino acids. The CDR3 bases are TGCGCCAGCAGCTTGGGGATTAGCGGGGGCGTAGAGACCCAGTACTTC. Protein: CASSLGISGGVETQYF.